This T cell receptor (beta chain) was sequenced for a study of T cell repertoires in cytomegalovirus infection. At the level of the study: Indications of both CMV infection and matching HLA type were provided by public TCR beta signatures.

In its sample, this clonotype was seen a few times. The antigen remains undetermined. TCRdb itself ran the reads through MiXCR, one entry per CDR3 protein. The sample yields a few hundred thousand distinct CDR3 sequences, 8% to 9.5% seen once. V gave up 3 bases and J gave up 1 base, with 13 bases separating them. This CDR3 comprises 15 residues. CDR1 SEHNR and CDR2 FQNEAQ come from the germline V gene (reference sequence). The study, taken as a whole, reports: HLA-C-restricted CMV-specific TCR beta clonotypes were dominant in the ex vivo response. Cumulative frequency (of public TCR beta family members) identified carriers of CMV plus the relevant HLA.

The receptor was derived from a human donor in good health (CMV status not recorded). Some clones in this sample may be carry-over from other donors' samples. What was sequenced was PBMCs. The genes are TRBV7-9 and TRBJ2-7, with D possibly matching TRBD1 (6 bases). In DNA form, the CDR3 reads TGTGCCAGCAGCTTCTCGGCAGGGGCGTCCTACGAGCAGTACTTC. As protein: CASSFSAGASYEQYF.